The entry below describes one T cell receptor (beta chain). What it recognizes is unknown. Whole-blood total RNA was extracted without T cell sorting. This entry belongs to a study of monozygotic twins with inflammatory bowel disease. Study-wide results and caveats: Evidence did not back any single strong signal or clonotype linked to IBD.

The CDR3 has 15 residues. Germline values: CDR1 WSHSY, CDR2 SAAADI. TCRdb processed the 5' RACE reads again and assigns one entry to each CDR3 protein, with no DNA. The sample totals about 300,000 distinct CDR3 sequences; its top ten clones hold approximately 5.4%. The specimen was blood. The rearrangement links TRBV10-2 to TRBJ2-5; the TCRdb D gene call, TRBD1, has no DNA to confirm it. The source is a human donor with ulcerative colitis or Crohn's disease, or a healthy co-twin of an affected twin (not recorded which). The CDR3 reads CASSRSGQRQETQYF.